This T cell receptor beta chain was identified during a study of T cells in Graves' hyperthyroidism and ophthalmopathy. Enrolled ophthalmopathy patients presented with a Clinical Activity Score of at least 3, a NOSPECS grade of at least 4, and disease duration under 3 months. Those patients with uncontrolled infection, other autoimmune disease, pregnancy or lactation were excluded. The source of the PBMCs was less than 12 ml of fresh peripheral blood. Trimming at V came to 5 bases and at J to 1 base, leaving 5 bases not matched to a gene. The length of the CDR3 is 15 residues. CDR1 is MNHNS, CDR2 SASEGT, per germline. There were TCR beta CDR3 regions amplified from RNA transcripts. TCR CDR3 regions were first amplified by RT-PCR with HTBI primers. From the multiplex PCR reads, TCRdb called clonotypes with MiXCR, one entry per CDR3 protein. The sample shows 500,000 to 650,000 distinct CDR3 sequences, just under 20% of them seen only once.

This clonotype was seen many times. This sequence was found in a man aged 40-49 years with Graves' ophthalmopathy. What was sequenced was blood. V and J are TRBV6-1 and TRBJ2-7; TRBD1 agrees at 10 bases. CDR3 protein: CASSRSGQGSYEQYF. The CDR3 DNA reads as TGTGCCAGCAGTCGATCGGGACAGGGGTCCTACGAGCAGTACTTC.